This entry describes one T cell receptor beta chain. The data were taken from a study of T cells in narcolepsy. The CDR3 is made up of 12 amino acids. V was clipped by 5 bases and J by 3 bases, with 5 bases between them. The germline V gene encodes CDR1 SGHVS and CDR2 FQNEAQ. The method was immunoSEQ multiplex PCR; TCRdb's version includes in-frame clones alone and lacks a portion of them. The table shows approximately 30,000 clones, with 84% occurring only once. This clonotype originated in a human donor with narcolepsy. The gene calls are TRBV7-8 and TRBJ1-5, with no clear D. Sequenced material: CD45RA- memory CD4+ T cells from PBMCs. The CDR3 reads CASSADNQPQHF. Here the CDR3 DNA reads TGTGCCAGCAGCGCAGACAATCAGCCCCAGCATTTT.